This T cell receptor (beta chain) was captured in a study of T cells after yellow fever vaccination. Study-level findings and limits: Booster samples showed a return of most primary-vaccination clones (approximately 96% CD4, approximately 90% CD8). High-abundance clonotypes from the bulk population could contaminate FACS-sorted repertoires.

The CDR3 runs 10 residues. TCRdb passed the 5' RACE reads through MiXCR, listing each CDR3 protein once. The sample contains about 300,000 distinct CDR3 sequences, approximately 10% of which appear only once. The sample holds many counts of this clonotype. The antigen remains undetermined. The input for sequencing was CD4+ T cells sorted from PBMCs, taken 5 days after the yellow fever booster vaccination. The TCR was taken from a man aged 18-30 years who received the YFV17D yellow fever vaccine. The gene calls are TRBV21-1 and TRBJ2-7. TRBV21-1 is noted as a pseudogene. The CDR3 region is CASPFAEQYF. DNA of the CDR3: TGTGCCAGCCCTTTCGCAGAGCAGTACTTC.